The 8 T cell receptor beta chains presented below share a single source sample, sequenced in a study of T cells after yellow fever vaccination. TCRdb re-derived calls from the 5' RACE reads in MiXCR, one entry per CDR3 protein. Of more than 95,000 distinct CDR3 sequences listed, roughly 7.2% are singletons. The source material was CD4+ T cells sorted from PBMCs, sampled approximately 47 days after the first yellow fever vaccination. These receptors were collected from a man younger than 35 who received the YFV17D yellow fever vaccine.

At least ten counts were recorded for this clonotype. CDR3 sequence (DNA): TGTGCCAGCAGCTTAGGGACAATTACGAGTGAAAAACTGTTTTTT. Translated: CASSLGTITSEKLFF. The chain links TRBV7-8 to TRBJ1-4; D may be TRBD1 (5 bases). The CDR3 has 15 amino acids. Germline loops: CDR1 SGHVS, CDR2 FQNEAQ. V was trimmed by 1 base and J by 7 bases, leaving 13 bases between them.

This clonotype was observed at least ten times. The chain employs TRBV4-2 and TRBJ2-3; 10 positions match TRBD2. With V trimmed by 3 bases and J by 1 base, 7 bases remained unmatched. Per the germline V gene, CDR1 is LGHNA and CDR2 is YNFKEQ. The CDR3 runs to 17 residues. The CDR3 protein is CASSQDSGGPGTDTQYF. The CDR3 coding sequence is TGTGCCAGCAGCCAGGATAGCGGGGGGCCGGGCACAGATACGCAGTATTTT.

The table lists this clonotype with many counts. The V and J genes are TRBV18 and TRBJ1-2; D is possibly TRBD1 (6 bases). Looked up from germline, CDR1 is KGHSH and CDR2 is LQKENI. The CDR3 contains 13 residues. V dropped 4 bases and J dropped 4 bases, with 10 bases sitting between them. The DNA for the CDR3 is TGTGCCAGCTCACAGGGGGACACCTATGGCTACACCTTC. The encoded protein is CASSQGDTYGYTF.

This clonotype was seen many times. V is TRBV7-6 and J is TRBJ1-1, with D uncertain. The V gene's germline CDR1 is SGHVS and CDR2 FNYEAQ. The CDR3 has 14 residues. The V and J ends lost 4 bases and 11 bases respectively, with 20 bases between them. DNA of the CDR3: TGTGCCAGCAGCTCAACCGTCCCTCCTTATTGGGCTTTCTTT. Encoded protein: CASSSTVPPYWAFF.

This clonotype occurred many times. The genes are TRBV7-9 and TRBJ2-1; D may be TRBD2 (5 bases). V lost 2 bases and J 8 bases, leaving 13 bases between the germline ends. The length of the CDR3 is 14 residues. CDR1 and CDR2 from the germline V gene are SEHNR and FQNEAQ (reference sequence). The DNA for the CDR3 is TGTGCCAGCAGCTTAATCCGGGTGGAGGATGAGCAGTTCTTC. Translating it yields CASSLIRVEDEQFF.

This clonotype was seen many times. The gene calls are TRBV20-1 and TRBJ2-5, with D possibly matching TRBD2 (5 bases). Germline V gene data show CDR1 as DFQATT and CDR2 as SNEGSKA (reference sequence). V was trimmed by 4 bases and J by 1 base, leaving 13 bases between them. The length of the CDR3 is 14 residues. The CDR3 loop is CSATHLRGQETQYF. In DNA form, the CDR3 reads TGCAGTGCTACGCATCTCCGGGGCCAAGAGACCCAGTACTTC.

This clonotype was picked up many times. V and J are TRBV5-4 and TRBJ2-1; 10 bases are shared with TRBD2. Per the germline V gene, CDR1 is SGHNT and CDR2 is YYREEE (reference sequence). The trim removed 4 bases at V and 8 bases at J, leaving 12 bases unmatched. This CDR3 spans 16 amino acids. The CDR3 DNA is TGTGCCAGCAGCCTTCGTGGAAGCGGGGGGGCAGATGAGCAGTTCTTC. Its protein product is CASSLRGSGGADEQFF.

This clonotype was seen a handful of times. The chain is built from TRBV7-2 and TRBJ1-1; D ambiguous. Looked up from germline, CDR1 is SGHTA and CDR2 is FQGNSA. There are 14 residues in the CDR3. The V end lost 4 bases, the J end lost 0 bases, and 9 bases lay between the germline ends. The chain's CDR3 is CASSWGSMNTEAFF. The CDR3 nucleotides read TGTGCCAGCAGCTGGGGATCGATGAACACTGAAGCTTTCTTT.